The following is a T cell receptor beta chain sequence with its context. The data were obtained in a study of T cells in Graves' hyperthyroidism and ophthalmopathy. PBMCs stemmed from approximately 10 ml fresh peripheral blood. Amplification of TCR beta CDR3 regions used RNA as the template. HTBI primers were the set used in a first-round RT-PCR of the TCR CDR3. TCRdb used MiXCR to reprocess the multiplex PCR reads, holding one entry per CDR3 protein. The sample yields 700,000 or so distinct CDR3 sequences, roughly 14% seen once. The V end was cut by 1 base, the J end by 5 bases, with 9 bases between. The germline V gene has CDR1 MGHRA and CDR2 YSYEKL. The CDR3 extends over 13 amino acids.

The receptor comes from a woman in her forties or fifties with Graves' ophthalmopathy. The source material was blood. The rearrangement uses TRBV4-1 and TRBJ2-7, with D unresolved. Written as DNA, the CDR3 is TGCGCCAGCAGCCAAGCTTTGGCAAACGAGCAGTACTTC. This translates into CASSQALANEQYF.